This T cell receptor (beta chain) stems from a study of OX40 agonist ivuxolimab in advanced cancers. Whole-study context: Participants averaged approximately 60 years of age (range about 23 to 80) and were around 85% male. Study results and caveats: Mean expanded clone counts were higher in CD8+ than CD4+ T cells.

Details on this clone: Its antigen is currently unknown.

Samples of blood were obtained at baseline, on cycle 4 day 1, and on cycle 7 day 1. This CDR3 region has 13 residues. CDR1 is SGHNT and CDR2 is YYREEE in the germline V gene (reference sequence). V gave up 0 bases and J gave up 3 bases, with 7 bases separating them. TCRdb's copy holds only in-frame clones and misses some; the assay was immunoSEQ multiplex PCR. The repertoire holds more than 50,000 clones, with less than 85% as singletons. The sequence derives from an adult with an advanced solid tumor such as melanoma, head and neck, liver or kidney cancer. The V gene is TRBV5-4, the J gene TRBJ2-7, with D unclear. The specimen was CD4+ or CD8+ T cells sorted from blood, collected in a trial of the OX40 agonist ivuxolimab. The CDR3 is CASSLDRVYEQYF. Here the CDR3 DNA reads TGTGCCAGCAGCTTGGACCGAGTCTACGAGCAGTACTTC.